The 10 T cell receptor beta chains below come from one sample, sequenced in a study of response to subunit inactivated influenza vaccine. Each CDR3 protein is one row after TCRdb ran MiXCR on the RT-PCR reads. The table records some 500,000 distinct CDR3 sequences, under 15% of them present only once. The material was PBMCs from blood, obtained around seven weeks after vaccination. The receptors shown here come from a man between 45 and 60 years old who received an inactivated influenza vaccine.

The rearrangement uses TRBV6-1 and TRBJ1-1; TRBD1 might be the D (5 bases). The CDR3 runs to 14 residues. The ends were cut back, 4 bases at V and 2 bases at J, with 11 bases in the middle. CDR1 is MNHNS, CDR2 SASEGT, per germline. The CDR3 reads CASSGGAANTEAFF. CDR3 nucleotides: TGTGCCAGCAGTGGCGGGGCAGCCAACACTGAAGCTTTCTTT.

This clonotype was seen more than once but under ten times. This chain links TRBV29-1 with TRBJ2-5, with TRBD2 as a possible D gene (7 bases). The germline CDR1 and CDR2 sequences are SQVTM and ANQGSEA. The CDR3 extends over 12 amino acids. V was shortened by 3 bases and J by 5 bases, with 10 bases between the two germline ends. CDR3 amino acids: CSVDRGAETQYF. The CDR3 DNA follows: TGCAGCGTTGATCGGGGGGCTGAGACCCAGTACTTC. Full variable domain (remainder filled in from reference TRBV29-1 and TRBJ2-5): SAVISQKPSRDICQRGTSLTIQCQVDSQVTMMFWYRQQPGQSLTLIATANQGSEATYESGFVIDKFPISRPNLTFSTLTVSNMSPEDSSIYLCSVDRGAETQYFGPGTRLLVL.

V gene TRBV7-2 combines with J gene TRBJ2-2; D is perhaps TRBD1 (6 bases). Between the trimmed V and J ends, which lost 5 bases and 10 bases, there was a span of 14 bases. This CDR3 comprises 13 residues. Germline V gives CDR1 SGHTA, CDR2 FQGNSA. Here the CDR3 reads CASSAYRAEELFF. CDR3 in DNA: TGTGCCAGCAGCGCATACAGGGCCGAGGAGCTGTTTTTT.

This clonotype was seen at least ten times. The genes are TRBV29-1 and TRBJ1-5, with no clear D. Germline assignment: CDR1 SQVTM and CDR2 ANQGSEA. Trimming cost V 1 base and J 3 bases, with 10 bases left between them. This CDR3 has 14 residues. CDR3 in amino acids: CSVEVADPNQPQHF. The CDR3 DNA is TGCAGCGTTGAAGTGGCGGATCCCAATCAGCCCCAGCATTTT.

This clonotype was found a few times. The gene calls are TRBV4-1 and TRBJ2-7; D gene ambiguous. V lost 0 bases, J lost 3 bases, and 15 bases lay in between. CDR1 is MGHRA and CDR2 is YSYEKL in the germline V gene. The CDR3 extends over 16 amino acids. The CDR3 DNA follows: TGCGCCAGCAGCCAAGATATGGGCAGTTGGGGCTACGAGCAGTACTTC. Translated: CASSQDMGSWGYEQYF.

This clonotype was detected only a few times. The chain recombines TRBV20-1 with TRBJ1-6, with 8 bases aligning to TRBD1. The V segment lost 5 bases and the J segment 7 bases; nucleotides outside the gene matches: 7. The CDR3 extends over 14 amino acids. Germline V lookup: CDR1 DFQATT, CDR2 SNEGSKA (reference sequence). CDR3 nucleotides: TGCAGTGCTGGCCCCGACAGGGGAAATTCACCCCTCCACTTT. It codes for CSAGPDRGNSPLHF.

This clonotype occurred a few times. The rearrangement links TRBV24-1 to TRBJ1-1, with D perhaps matching TRBD1 (6 bases). CDR1 is KGHDR, CDR2 SFDVKD, per germline. This CDR3 is 12 amino acids long. Trimming shortened V by 7 bases and J by 3 bases, and 8 bases separated the two germline ends. The CDR3 is CATRAGDTEAFF. The DNA for the CDR3 is TGTGCCACCAGGGCAGGGGACACTGAAGCTTTCTTT.

There are a few counts of this clonotype. The rearrangement joins TRBV5-1 to TRBJ2-2; D is possibly TRBD1 or TRBD2 (5 bases each). Germline-derived CDR1 and CDR2 are SGHRS and YFSETQ. V lost 5 bases, J lost 7 bases, and 15 bases lay in between. The CDR3 has 14 amino acids. This chain's CDR3 is CASRKDWGDGELFF. The CDR3 coding sequence is TGCGCCAGCAGGAAGGACTGGGGCGACGGGGAGCTGTTTTTT.

This clonotype was seen a few times. The chain links TRBV10-3 to TRBJ1-1, with TRBD1 matching over 7 bases. Germline CDR1 reads ENHRY; CDR2 reads SYGVKD. With 10 bases clipped from V and 0 bases from J, the junction kept 8 bases outside the gene matches. This CDR3 has 14 amino acids. The CDR3 sequence is CATWTGLLNTEAFF. In DNA form, the CDR3 reads TGTGCCACCTGGACAGGCCTTCTGAACACTGAAGCTTTCTTT.

The chain uses TRBV20-1 and TRBJ2-1, with 11 bases identical to TRBD2. After removal of 7 bases from V and 1 base from J, the junction contained 9 bases not matched to a gene. Germline V gene data show CDR1 as DFQATT and CDR2 as SNEGSKA (reference sequence). The CDR3 is 16 amino acids. DNA of the CDR3: TGCAGTGGGAGGCCTAGCGGGGGGATTTCCTACAATGAGCAGTTCTTC. Its protein product is CSGRPSGGISYNEQFF.